This T cell receptor (beta chain) derives from a study of blood T cell repertoires in COVID-19. This clone has a handful of counts. Method: immunoSEQ multiplex PCR; TCRdb's copy keeps in-frame clones and lacks some. The repertoire includes roughly 76,000 clones, about 84% of them detected once, and about a sixth sits in the top ten. Trimming at V came to 0 bases and at J to 5 bases, leaving 10 bases not matched to a gene. This CDR3 has 16 amino acids. In germline, CDR1 is LGHDT, CDR2 YNNKEL (reference sequence). Sequenced input: peripheral blood. The sequence derives from a human donor in a cohort sampled during active COVID-19. The chain recombines TRBV3-1 (or the pseudogene TRBV3-2) with TRBJ2-7; TRBD2 agrees at 7 bases. The CDR3 here is CASSQDRRLAEDEQYF. The CDR3 DNA sequence: TGTGCCAGCAGCCAAGATCGTCGGCTAGCGGAGGACGAGCAGTACTTC.